The source of this T cell receptor (beta chain) is a study of graft-versus-host responses after intestinal transplantation. CDR1 MGHDK and CDR2 SYGVNS come from the germline V gene. The CDR3 runs to 12 residues. The V gene lost 8 bases and the J gene lost 4 bases, with 8 bases spanning the gap. Clones were sequenced by immunoSEQ multiplex PCR, and TCRdb holds only the in-frame ones, with some missing. The sample holds about 73,000 clones, 90% seen once. This clone was recorded only once. The antigen is undetermined. This receptor was taken from a human donor who was the organ donor for an intestinal transplant. This material consisted of unstimulated CD8+ T cells sorted from spleen or lymph node cells, taken before transplant. The chain links TRBV25-1 to TRBJ2-2; TRBD1 is a possible D gene (5 bases). This CDR3 reads CASSQGTGELFF. The CDR3 bases are TGTGCCAGCTCCCAGGGCACCGGGGAGCTGTTTTTT.